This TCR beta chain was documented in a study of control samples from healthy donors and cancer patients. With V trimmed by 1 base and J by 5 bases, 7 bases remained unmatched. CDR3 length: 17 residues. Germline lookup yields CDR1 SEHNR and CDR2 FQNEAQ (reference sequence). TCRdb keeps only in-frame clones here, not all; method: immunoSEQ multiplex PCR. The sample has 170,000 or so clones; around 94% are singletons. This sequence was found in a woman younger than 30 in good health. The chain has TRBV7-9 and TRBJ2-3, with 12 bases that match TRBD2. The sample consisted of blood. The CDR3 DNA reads TGTGCCAGCAGCTTAGGCGCTAGCGGGGGGGCAGGAGATACGCAGTATTTT. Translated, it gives CASSLGASGGAGDTQYF.